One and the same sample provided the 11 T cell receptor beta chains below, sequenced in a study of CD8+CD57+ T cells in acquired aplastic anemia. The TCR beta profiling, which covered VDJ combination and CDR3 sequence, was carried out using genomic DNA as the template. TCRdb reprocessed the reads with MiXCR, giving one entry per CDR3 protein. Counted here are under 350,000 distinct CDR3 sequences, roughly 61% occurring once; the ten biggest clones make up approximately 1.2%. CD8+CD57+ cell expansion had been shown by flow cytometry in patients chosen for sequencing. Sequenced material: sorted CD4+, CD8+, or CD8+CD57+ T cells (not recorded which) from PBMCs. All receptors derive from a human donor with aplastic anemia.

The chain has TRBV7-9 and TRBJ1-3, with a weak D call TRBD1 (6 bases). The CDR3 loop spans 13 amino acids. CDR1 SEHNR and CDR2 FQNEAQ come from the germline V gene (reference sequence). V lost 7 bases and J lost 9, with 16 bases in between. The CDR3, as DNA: TGTGCCAGCAACCCGACAGGACTGACCACCATATATTTT. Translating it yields CASNPTGLTTIYF.

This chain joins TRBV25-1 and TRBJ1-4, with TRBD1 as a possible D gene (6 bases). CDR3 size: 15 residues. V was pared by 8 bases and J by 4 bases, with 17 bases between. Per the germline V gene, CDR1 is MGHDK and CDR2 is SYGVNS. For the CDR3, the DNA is TGTGCCAGCTTCGGGGGGCTGGGATTTAATGAAAAACTGTTTTTT. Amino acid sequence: CASFGGLGFNEKLFF.

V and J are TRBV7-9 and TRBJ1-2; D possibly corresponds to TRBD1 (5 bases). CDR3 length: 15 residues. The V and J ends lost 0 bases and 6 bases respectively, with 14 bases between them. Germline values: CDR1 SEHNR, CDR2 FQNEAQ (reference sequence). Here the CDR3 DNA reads TGTGCCAGCAGCTTAGCGCGTCAGGGATCGAATGGCTACACCTTC. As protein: CASSLARQGSNGYTF.

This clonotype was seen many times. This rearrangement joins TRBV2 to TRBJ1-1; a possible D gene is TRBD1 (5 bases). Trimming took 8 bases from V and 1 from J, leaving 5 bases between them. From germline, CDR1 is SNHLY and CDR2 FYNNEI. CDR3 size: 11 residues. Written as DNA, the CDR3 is TGTGCCAGCCAGGGGAACACTGAAGCTTTCTTT. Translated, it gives CASQGNTEAFF.

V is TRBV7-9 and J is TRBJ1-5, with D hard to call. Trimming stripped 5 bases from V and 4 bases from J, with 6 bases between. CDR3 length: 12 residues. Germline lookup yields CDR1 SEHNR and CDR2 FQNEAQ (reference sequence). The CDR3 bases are TGTGCCAGCAGCAAAGAAAATCAGCCCCAGCATTTT. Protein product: CASSKENQPQHF.

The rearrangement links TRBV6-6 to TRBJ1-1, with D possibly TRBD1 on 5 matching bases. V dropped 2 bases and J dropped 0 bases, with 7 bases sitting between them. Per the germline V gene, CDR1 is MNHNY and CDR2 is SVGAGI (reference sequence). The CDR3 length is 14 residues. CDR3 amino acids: CASSYRDLNTEAFF. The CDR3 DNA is TGTGCCAGCAGTTACCGGGACCTGAACACTGAAGCTTTCTTT.

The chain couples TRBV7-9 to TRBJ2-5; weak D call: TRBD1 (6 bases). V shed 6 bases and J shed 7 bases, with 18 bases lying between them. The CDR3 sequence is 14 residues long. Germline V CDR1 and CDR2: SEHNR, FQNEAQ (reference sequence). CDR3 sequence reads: CASSPLTGLGTQYF. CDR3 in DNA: TGTGCCAGCAGTCCGCTAACAGGGTTAGGGACCCAGTACTTC.

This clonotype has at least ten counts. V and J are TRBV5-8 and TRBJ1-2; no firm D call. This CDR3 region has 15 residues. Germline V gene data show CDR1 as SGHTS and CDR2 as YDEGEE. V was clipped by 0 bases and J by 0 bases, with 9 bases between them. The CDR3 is CASSLGAGSNYGYTF. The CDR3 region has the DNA TGTGCCAGCAGCTTGGGAGCAGGATCTAACTATGGCTACACCTTC.

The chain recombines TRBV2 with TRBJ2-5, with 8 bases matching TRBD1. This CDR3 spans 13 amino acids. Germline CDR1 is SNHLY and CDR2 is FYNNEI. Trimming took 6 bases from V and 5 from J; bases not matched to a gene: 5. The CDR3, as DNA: TGTGCCAGCAGCCCAGGGGGCTGGGAGACCCAGTACTTC. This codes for CASSPGGWETQYF.

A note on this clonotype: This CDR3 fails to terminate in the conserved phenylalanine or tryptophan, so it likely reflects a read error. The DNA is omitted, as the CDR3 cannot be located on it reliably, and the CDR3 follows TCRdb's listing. CDR3 sequence: CASSQAGGPT. The V call is TRBV3-1, the J call TRBJ2-1; TRBD2, the D gene given by the table, was not confirmed from the DNA. The CDR3 is 10 residues long, ends included. The germline V gene has CDR1 LGHDT and CDR2 YNNKEL (reference sequence).

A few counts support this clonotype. The CDR3 sequence: CASSPTGAGTNEKLFF. CDR3 in DNA: TGTGCCAGCTCACCCACGGGAGCGGGAACTAATGAAAAACTGTTTTTT. The chain joins TRBV14 to TRBJ1-4; no clear D. Germline V lookup: CDR1 SGHDN, CDR2 FVKESK. There are 16 residues in the CDR3. Trimming left V 8 bases short and J 1 base short, with 17 bases between.